This T cell receptor (beta chain) stems from a study of human T cells and chemical hapten exposure. Study summary: Patients had diphenylcyclopropenone applied to the scalp weekly throughout the approximately 24-week study. The study, taken as a whole, reports: Versus controls, expanded TCRs had significantly more large CDR3 similarity clusters. There was no change with DPC sensitization in TCRs above 1 in 1000 frequency.

Library preparation tagged each individual cDNA molecule with a unique molecular identifier. Via MiXCR, TCRdb re-called the RACE reads, giving one row per CDR3 protein. The top ten hold over 3% of the sample, which has 110,000 or so distinct CDR3 sequences, 9.2% seen once. Noted time point: patch test 2, 6 weeks after DPC sensitization. The treatment denotes: therapeutic diphenylcyclopropenone sensitization with weekly scalp DPC. The junction had 8 bases not matched to a gene; V was cut back by 5 bases and J by 4 bases. This CDR3 has 15 residues. CDR1 and CDR2 from the germline V gene are SEHNR and FQNEAQ (reference sequence). This clonotype was recorded many times. Antigen specificity is unknown.

The sample in question was whole blood, obtained in connection with sensitization to the hapten diphenylcyclopropenone (DPC). This TCR was recovered from a woman in her forties with alopecia areata. Some clones in this sample may be carry-over from other donors' samples. The chain employs TRBV7-9 and TRBJ2-1, with 7 positions matching TRBD2. DNA of the CDR3: TGTGCCAGCAGCCTCAGCGGGACCATATACAATGAGCAGTTCTTC. This encodes CASSLSGTIYNEQFF.